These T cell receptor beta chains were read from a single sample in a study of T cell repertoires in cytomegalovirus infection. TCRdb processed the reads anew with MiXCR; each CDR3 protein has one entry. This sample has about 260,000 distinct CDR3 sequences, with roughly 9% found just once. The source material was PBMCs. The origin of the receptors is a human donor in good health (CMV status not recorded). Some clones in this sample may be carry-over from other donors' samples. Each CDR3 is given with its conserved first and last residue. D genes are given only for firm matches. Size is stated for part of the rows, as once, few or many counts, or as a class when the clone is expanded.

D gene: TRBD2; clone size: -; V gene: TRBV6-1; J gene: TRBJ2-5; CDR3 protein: CASRRPGLAGRETQYF; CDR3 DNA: TGTGCCAGCAGACGTCCGGGACTAGCGGGAAGAGAGACCCAGTACTTC
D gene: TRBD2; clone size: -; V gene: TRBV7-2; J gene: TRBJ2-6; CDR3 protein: CASTPGGSGANVLTF; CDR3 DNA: TGTGCCAGCACCCCGGGAGGCTCTGGGGCCAACGTCCTGACTTTC
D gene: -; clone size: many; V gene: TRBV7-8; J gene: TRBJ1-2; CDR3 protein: CASSAVANYGYTF; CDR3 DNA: TGTGCCAGCTCAGCAGTAGCTAACTATGGCTACACCTTC
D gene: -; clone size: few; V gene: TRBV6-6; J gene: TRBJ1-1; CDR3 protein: CASRHHQPSNTEAFF; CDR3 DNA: TGTGCCAGTCGCCACCACCAGCCGTCGAACACTGAAGCTTTCTTT
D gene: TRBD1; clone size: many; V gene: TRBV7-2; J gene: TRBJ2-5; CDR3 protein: CASSRGHGVRQETQYF; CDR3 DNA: TGTGCCAGCAGCAGGGGGCACGGGGTGCGCCAAGAGACCCAGTACTTC
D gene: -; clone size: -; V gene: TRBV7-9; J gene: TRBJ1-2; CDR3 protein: CASSPGAGDYGYTF; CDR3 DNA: TGTGCCAGCAGCCCGGGGGCGGGGGACTATGGCTACACCTTC
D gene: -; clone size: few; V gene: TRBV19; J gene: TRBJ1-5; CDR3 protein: CATLIKDSANQPQHF; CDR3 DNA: TGTGCCACCCTGATAAAAGACAGCGCGAATCAGCCCCAGCATTTT
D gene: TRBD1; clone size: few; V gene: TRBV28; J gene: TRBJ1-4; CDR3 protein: CASSGGDRANEKLFF; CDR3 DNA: TGTGCCAGCAGTGGAGGGGACAGGGCCAATGAAAAACTGTTTTTT
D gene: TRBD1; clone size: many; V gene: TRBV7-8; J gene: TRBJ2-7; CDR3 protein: CASSFQGQGNEQYF; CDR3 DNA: TGTGCCAGCAGTTTCCAGGGACAGGGAAACGAGCAGTACTTC
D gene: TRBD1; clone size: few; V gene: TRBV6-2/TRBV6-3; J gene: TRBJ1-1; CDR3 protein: CASRKGQANTEAFF; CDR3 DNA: TGTGCCAGCAGAAAGGGACAGGCGAACACTGAAGCTTTCTTT
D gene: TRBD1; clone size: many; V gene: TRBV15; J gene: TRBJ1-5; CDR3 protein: CATSSKGQGLDGSNQPQHF; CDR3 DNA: TGTGCCACCAGCAGTAAGGGACAGGGTCTCGATGGTAGCAATCAGCCCCAGCATTTT
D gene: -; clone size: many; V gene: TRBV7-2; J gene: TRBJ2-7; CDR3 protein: CASSLAQYPEQYF; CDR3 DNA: TGTGCCAGCAGCTTAGCTCAGTATCCAGAGCAGTACTTC
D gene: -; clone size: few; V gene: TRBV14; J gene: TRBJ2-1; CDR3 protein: CASSRYGSGGGYEQFF; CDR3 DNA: TGTGCCAGCAGCCGCTACGGGTCAGGGGGGGGATATGAGCAGTTCTTC
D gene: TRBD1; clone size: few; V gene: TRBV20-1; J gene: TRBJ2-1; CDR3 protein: CSAPRPGQGDDEQFF; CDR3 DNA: TGCAGTGCTCCTAGACCGGGACAGGGTGACGATGAGCAGTTCTTC
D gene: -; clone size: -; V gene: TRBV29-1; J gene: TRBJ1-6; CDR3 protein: CSVQAGTVNSPLHF; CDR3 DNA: TGCAGCGTTCAAGCCGGGACGGTAAATTCACCCCTCCACTTT
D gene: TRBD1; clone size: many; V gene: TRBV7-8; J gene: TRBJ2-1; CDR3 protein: CASSYMDRGVNEQFF; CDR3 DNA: TGTGCCAGCAGCTACATGGACAGGGGGGTCAATGAGCAGTTCTTC
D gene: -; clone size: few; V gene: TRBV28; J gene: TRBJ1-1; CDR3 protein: CASEQLDGTEAFF; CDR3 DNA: TGTGCCAGCGAACAACTTGATGGCACTGAAGCTTTCTTT
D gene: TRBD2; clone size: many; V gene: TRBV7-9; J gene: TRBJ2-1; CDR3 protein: CASSLHSGRKPYNEQFF; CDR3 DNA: TGTGCCAGCAGCTTACACAGCGGGAGAAAACCCTACAATGAGCAGTTCTTC
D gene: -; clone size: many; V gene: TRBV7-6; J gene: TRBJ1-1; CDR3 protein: CASSPGLGGTEAFF; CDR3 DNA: TGTGCCAGCAGCCCCGGACTCGGCGGGACTGAAGCTTTCTTT
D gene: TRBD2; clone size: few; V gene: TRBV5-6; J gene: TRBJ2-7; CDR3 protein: CASSWWTSKHEQYF; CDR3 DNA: TGTGCCAGCAGCTGGTGGACTAGTAAACACGAGCAGTACTTC
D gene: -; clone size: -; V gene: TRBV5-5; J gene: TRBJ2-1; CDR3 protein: CASSLFRVTGDEQFF; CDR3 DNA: TGTGCCAGCAGCTTGTTCAGGGTTACGGGCGACGAGCAGTTCTTC
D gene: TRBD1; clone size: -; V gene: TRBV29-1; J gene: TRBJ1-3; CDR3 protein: CSVAHGTGGNTIYF; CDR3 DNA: TGCAGCGTTGCCCATGGGACAGGAGGAAACACCATATATTTT
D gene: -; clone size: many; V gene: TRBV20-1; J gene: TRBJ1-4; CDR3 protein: CSANHRVTNEKLFF; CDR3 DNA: TGCAGTGCTAACCACCGGGTTACTAATGAAAAACTGTTTTTT
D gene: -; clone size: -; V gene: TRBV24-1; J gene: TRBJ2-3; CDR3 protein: CATSEMGPSDTQYF; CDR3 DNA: TGTGCCACCAGTGAAATGGGACCGTCAGATACGCAGTATTTT
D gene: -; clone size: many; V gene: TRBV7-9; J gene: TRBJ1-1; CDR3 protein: CASSSPTGTPVGEAFF; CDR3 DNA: TGTGCCAGCAGCTCACCGACCGGGACTCCGGTTGGTGAAGCTTTCTTT
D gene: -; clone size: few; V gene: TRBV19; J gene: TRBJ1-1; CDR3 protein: CASSPPGGLNTEAFF; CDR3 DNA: TGTGCCAGTAGCCCCCCTGGGGGCTTGAACACTGAAGCTTTCTTT
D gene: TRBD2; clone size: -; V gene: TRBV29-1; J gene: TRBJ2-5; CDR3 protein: CSVELPSGRSGETQYF; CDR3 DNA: TGCAGCGTTGAACTCCCTAGCGGGAGGTCGGGCGAGACCCAGTACTTC
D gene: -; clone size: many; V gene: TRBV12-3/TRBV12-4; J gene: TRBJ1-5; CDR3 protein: CASSLSRGGNQPQHF; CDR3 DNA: TGTGCCAGCAGTTTAAGCAGGGGTGGCAATCAGCCCCAGCATTTT
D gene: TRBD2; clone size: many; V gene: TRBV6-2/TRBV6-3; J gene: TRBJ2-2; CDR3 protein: CASSYTSGGATRSGELFF; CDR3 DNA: TGTGCCAGCAGTTACACTAGCGGGGGGGCGACGAGATCCGGGGAGCTGTTTTTT
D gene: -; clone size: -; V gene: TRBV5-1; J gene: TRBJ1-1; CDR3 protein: CASSAGDTVTEAFF; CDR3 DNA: TGCGCCAGCAGCGCAGGCGACACGGTCACTGAAGCTTTCTTT
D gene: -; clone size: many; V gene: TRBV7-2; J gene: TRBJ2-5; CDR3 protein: CASSLGRQETQYF; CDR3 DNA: TGTGCCAGCAGCTTAGGGAGGCAAGAGACCCAGTACTTC
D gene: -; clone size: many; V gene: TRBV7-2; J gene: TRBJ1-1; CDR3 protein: CASSLTGVNTEAFF; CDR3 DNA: TGTGCCAGCAGCCTCACAGGAGTGAACACTGAAGCTTTCTTT
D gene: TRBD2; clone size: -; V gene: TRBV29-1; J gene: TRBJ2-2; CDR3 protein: CSGRLAVAGELFF; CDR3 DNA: TGCAGCGGGCGACTAGCGGTCGCCGGGGAGCTGTTTTTT
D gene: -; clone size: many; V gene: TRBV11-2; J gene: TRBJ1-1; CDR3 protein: CASSLEPLKEAFF; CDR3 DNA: TGTGCCAGCAGCTTAGAACCCCTCAAGGAAGCTTTCTTT
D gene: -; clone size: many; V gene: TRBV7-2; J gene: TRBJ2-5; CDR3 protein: CASSPQRSDQETQYF; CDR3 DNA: TGTGCCAGCAGCCCCCAACGATCCGACCAAGAGACCCAGTACTTC
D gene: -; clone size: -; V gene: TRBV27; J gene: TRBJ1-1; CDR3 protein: CASSFSQDLNTEAFF; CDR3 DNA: TGTGCCAGCAGTTTCAGTCAGGACTTGAACACTGAAGCTTTCTTT
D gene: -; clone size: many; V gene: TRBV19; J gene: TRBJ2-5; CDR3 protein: CASSIGQQETQYF; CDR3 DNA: TGTGCCAGTAGTATCGGGCAGCAGGAGACCCAGTACTTC
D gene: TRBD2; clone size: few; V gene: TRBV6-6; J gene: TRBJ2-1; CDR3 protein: CASSQSGGRYNEQFF; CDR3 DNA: TGTGCCAGCAGTCAAAGCGGGGGAAGATACAATGAGCAGTTCTTC
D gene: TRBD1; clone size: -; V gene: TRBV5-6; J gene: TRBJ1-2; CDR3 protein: CASSRDRAPYGYTF; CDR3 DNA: TGTGCCAGCAGCCGGGACAGGGCCCCCTATGGCTACACCTTC
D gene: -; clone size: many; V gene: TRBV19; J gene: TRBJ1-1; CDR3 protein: CASRSIEAGTEAFF; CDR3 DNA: TGTGCCAGTAGGTCCATTGAAGCGGGCACTGAAGCTTTCTTT
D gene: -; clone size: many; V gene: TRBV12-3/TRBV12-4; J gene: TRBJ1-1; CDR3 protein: CASSFLGAGAFF; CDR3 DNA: TGTGCCAGCAGTTTTTTAGGGGCGGGAGCTTTCTTT
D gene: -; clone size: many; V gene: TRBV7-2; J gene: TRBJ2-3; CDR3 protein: CASSLDHPTDTQYF; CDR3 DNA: TGTGCCAGCAGCCTTGACCACCCCACAGATACGCAGTATTTT
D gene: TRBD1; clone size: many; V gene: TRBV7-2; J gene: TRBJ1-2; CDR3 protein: CASSFDKRTGDLYGYTF; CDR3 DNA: TGTGCCAGCAGCTTTGACAAGCGGACAGGGGACCTCTATGGCTACACCTTC
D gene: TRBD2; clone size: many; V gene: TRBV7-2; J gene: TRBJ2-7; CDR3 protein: CASSLSGGSFREQYF; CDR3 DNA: TGTGCCAGCAGCTTATCTGGCGGGAGCTTTCGCGAGCAGTACTTC
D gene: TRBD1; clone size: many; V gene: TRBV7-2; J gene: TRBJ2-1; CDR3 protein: CASSLRLGQGALEQFF; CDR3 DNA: TGTGCCAGCAGCCTCAGACTGGGACAGGGGGCCCTTGAGCAGTTCTTC
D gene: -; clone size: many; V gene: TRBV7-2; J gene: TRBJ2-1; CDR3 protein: CASSHGISAQFF; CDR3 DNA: TGTGCCAGCAGCCATGGGATAAGCGCCCAGTTCTTC
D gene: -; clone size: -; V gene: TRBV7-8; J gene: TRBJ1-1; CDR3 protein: CASSSTPGPWNTEAFF; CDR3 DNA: TGTGCCAGCAGCTCGACCCCAGGCCCATGGAACACTGAAGCTTTCTTT
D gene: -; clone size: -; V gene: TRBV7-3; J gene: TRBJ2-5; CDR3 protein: CASSLNGIPQETQYF; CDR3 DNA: TGTGCCAGCAGCTTAAATGGAATACCCCAAGAGACCCAGTACTTC
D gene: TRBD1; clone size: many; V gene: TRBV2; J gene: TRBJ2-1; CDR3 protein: CASSGQGFDNEQFF; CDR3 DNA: TGTGCCAGCAGTGGACAGGGGTTTGACAATGAGCAGTTCTTC
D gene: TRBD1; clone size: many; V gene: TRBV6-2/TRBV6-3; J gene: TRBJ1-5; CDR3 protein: CASRRDRLNQPQHF; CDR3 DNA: TGTGCCAGCAGAAGGGACAGACTAAATCAGCCCCAGCATTTT
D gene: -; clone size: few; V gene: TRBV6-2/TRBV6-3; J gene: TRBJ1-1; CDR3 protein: CASRDYVYTEAFF; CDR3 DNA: TGTGCCAGCAGAGATTATGTGTACACTGAAGCTTTCTTT
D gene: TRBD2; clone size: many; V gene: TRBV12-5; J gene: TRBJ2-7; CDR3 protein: CAWEGRYEQYF; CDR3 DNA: TGTGCCTGGGAGGGCCGCTACGAGCAGTACTTC
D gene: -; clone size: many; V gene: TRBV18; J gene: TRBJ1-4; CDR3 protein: CASSQGNEKLFF; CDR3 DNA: TGTGCCAGCTCACAGGGGAATGAAAAACTGTTTTTT
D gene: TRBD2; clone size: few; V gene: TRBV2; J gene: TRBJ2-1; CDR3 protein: CASKERLAGNVYNEQFF; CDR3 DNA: TGTGCCAGCAAAGAGAGACTAGCGGGAAATGTCTACAATGAGCAGTTCTTC
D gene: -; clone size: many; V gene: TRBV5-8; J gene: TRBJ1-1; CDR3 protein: CASSLALGGGTEAFF; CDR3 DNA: TGTGCCAGCAGCTTGGCCCTTGGGGGTGGCACTGAAGCTTTCTTT